The rows below give T cell receptor beta chains drawn from one sample of a study of blood T cell repertoires in COVID-19. The protocol was immunoSEQ multiplex PCR, while the TCRdb copy is restricted to in-frame clones and leaves out a portion. This table has 70,000 to 100,000 clones, more than 80% appearing once. The sequenced sample was peripheral blood. The source of these receptors is a human donor in a cohort sampled during active COVID-19. CDR3s include the opening cysteine and the closing phenylalanine or tryptophan. Each record gives: V gene, J gene, D gene, clone size, CDR3 DNA, CDR3 protein. A D gene is named only where the DNA matches it firmly. Expanded clones are given a class, and other clones once, few, many or no size at all.

>TRBV5-1|TRBJ2-7|TRBD2|once
TGCGCCAGCAGCTTGGCCGGGGGAGGGTACGAGCAGTACTTC
CASSLAGGGYEQYF
>TRBV2|TRBJ2-5|TRBD1|-
TGTGCCAGCAGTCGGGACAGACAACAAGAGACCCAGTACTTC
CASSRDRQQETQYF
>TRBV5-1|TRBJ1-3|TRBD1|-
TGCGCCAGCAGCAACGGACAGGGTGGAAACACCATATATTTT
CASSNGQGGNTIYF
>TRBV5-1|TRBJ2-7|-|-
TGCGCCAGCAGTTCACTAGGTCCCACCTACGAGCAGTACTTC
CASSSLGPTYEQYF
>TRBV28|TRBJ1-5|-|-
TGTGCCAGCAGTCTCTCCTCGGGGGGAGGGGCGGGATATAGCAATCAGCCCCAGCATTTT
CASSLSSGGGAGYSNQPQHF
>TRBV5-5|TRBJ2-7|-|-
TGTGCCAGCAGCTCCCCCAACTCCTACGAGCAGTACTTC
CASSSPNSYEQYF
>TRBV5-1|TRBJ1-2|-|-
TGCGCCAGCAGCCCGGACCCACAGGGCTCCTATGGCTACACCTTC
CASSPDPQGSYGYTF
>TRBV28|TRBJ2-7|-|-
TGTGCCAGCAGGCCAACAGTTACTCCCTACGAGCAGTACTTC
CASRPTVTPYEQYF
>TRBV2|TRBJ2-1|TRBD2|-
TGTGCCAGCAGGTCTACTAGCGGAGGGGCCAATGAGCAGTTCTTC
CASRSTSGGANEQFF
>TRBV18|TRBJ2-5|-|-
TGTGCCAGCTCCCCCCTAGCGGAGACCCAGTACTTC
CASSPLAETQYF
>TRBV5-4|TRBJ1-2|-|-
TGTGCCAGCAGCTTGGGGGGGGTTTTAGGGACGAACTATGGCTACACCTTC
CASSLGGVLGTNYGYTF
>TRBV5-8|TRBJ1-5|-|few
TGTGCCAGCAGCCAGGGATCCATGGCGCGGCAGCCCCAGCATTTT
CASSQGSMARQPQHF
>TRBV24-1|TRBJ2-3|-|-
TGTGCCACCAATACAGGGGAGGACACAGATACGCAGTATTTT
CATNTGEDTDTQYF
>TRBV19|TRBJ2-3|TRBD2|-
TGTGCCAGTAGTATAGATATTTATGATTGGCTAGCGGGAGGTCGTGGCACAGATACGCAGTATTTT
CASSIDIYDWLAGGRGTDTQYF
>TRBV28|TRBJ2-7|-|-
TGTGCCAGCAGTTTCCCCAGAGGGATCCTTACTCTCGAGCAGTACTTC
CASSFPRGILTLEQYF
>TRBV7-9|TRBJ2-7|-|-
TGTGCCAGCAGCGCCGGCGACAGGCCCCCCTACGAGCAGTACTTC
CASSAGDRPPYEQYF
>TRBV6-5|TRBJ2-1|-|-
TGTGCCAGCAGACAGGACAATTACAATGAGCAGTTCTTC
CASRQDNYNEQFF
>TRBV7-2|TRBJ1-2|-|-
TGTGCCAGCAGCCCCCCTCCTGGCTACACCTTC
CASSPPPGYTF
>TRBV19|TRBJ1-5|TRBD1|-
TGTGCCAGTAGTACGGTCGGACAGGGATATCAGCCCCAGCATTTT
CASSTVGQGYQPQHF
>TRBV9|TRBJ1-6|-|-
TGTGCCAGCAGCGGCGGGGCAGAGAATTCACCCCTCCACTTT
CASSGGAENSPLHF
>TRBV7-9|TRBJ2-1|-|few
TGTGCCAGCAGCTTAACCCAGGTCCGCTACAATGAGCAGTTCTTC
CASSLTQVRYNEQFF
>TRBV7-2|TRBJ2-3|-|-
TGTGCCAGCAGCTTCAGGTTAGGCGGGGACACAGATACGCAGTATTTT
CASSFRLGGDTDTQYF
>TRBV5-1|TRBJ2-3|TRBD2|few
TGCGCCAGCAGCGGCCTAGCGGGGCCCACAGATACGCAGTATTTT
CASSGLAGPTDTQYF
>TRBV29-1|TRBJ2-5|TRBD2|once
TGCAGCGTAGCAAGCGGGACAGAGACCCAGTACTTC
CSVASGTETQYF
>TRBV3-1/TRBV3-2|TRBJ2-4|-|-
TGTGCCAGCAGTAATAGTAGACTACAAAACATTCAGTACTTC
CASSNSRLQNIQYF
>TRBV30|TRBJ2-5|-|-
TGTGCCTGGAGTGTGCTAGTCCAAGAGACCCAGTACTTC
CAWSVLVQETQYF
>TRBV13|TRBJ2-5|TRBD2|-
TGTGCCAGCAGCTTCGGGACTAGCGGGAGAGAGACCCAGTACTTC
CASSFGTSGRETQYF
>TRBV19|TRBJ2-7|-|-
TGTGCCAGTAGTACGGGACAAAACTCCTACGAGCAGTACTTC
CASSTGQNSYEQYF
>TRBV15|TRBJ1-5|-|-
TGTGCCACCAGCAAGGGAGGGAGGCAGCCCCAGCATTTT
CATSKGGRQPQHF
>TRBV7-2|TRBJ2-2|-|-
TGTGCCAGCAGCTTCAGGGTTCCGAACACCGGGGAGCTGTTTTTT
CASSFRVPNTGELFF
>TRBV5-1|TRBJ2-3|TRBD1|-
TGCGCCAGCAGTCGGGACAGCCGCACAGATACGCAGTATTTT
CASSRDSRTDTQYF
>TRBV24-1|TRBJ2-5|TRBD1|-
TGTGCCACCAGTGACACGGGACAGGGGGCAGAGACCCAGTACTTC
CATSDTGQGAETQYF
>TRBV6-2/TRBV6-3|TRBJ2-1|-|once
TGTGCCAGCAGTTACCTCCAGAACAATGAGCAGTTCTTC
CASSYLQNNEQFF
>TRBV6-5|TRBJ2-7|-|-
TGTGCCAGCAGCTACGATACAACAGGGTCCGGCGAGCAGTACTTC
CASSYDTTGSGEQYF
>TRBV28|TRBJ1-1|TRBD1|-
TGTGCCAGCAGACAATTCGGACAGGGGGCCCAGAACACTGAAGCTTTCTTT
CASRQFGQGAQNTEAFF
>TRBV2|TRBJ1-5|TRBD1|-
TGTGCCAGCACCCTTGACAGGGGCCGTCAGCCCCAGCATTTT
CASTLDRGRQPQHF
>TRBV27|TRBJ2-1|TRBD1|-
TGTGCCAGCAGTCCCGAGGACAGGGCTAACAATGAGCAGTTCTTC
CASSPEDRANNEQFF
>TRBV28|TRBJ2-1|TRBD2|-
TGTGCCAGCAGCCGTCGGGCGGGAGGAACGAATGAGCAGTTCTTC
CASSRRAGGTNEQFF
>TRBV2|TRBJ2-5|-|-
TGTGCCAGCAGTGACCAATCATCAGAGACCCAGTACTTC
CASSDQSSETQYF
>TRBV25-1|TRBJ1-1|-|-
TGTGCCAGCAGTGAGGCAGCGGGTCTTACTGAAGCTTTCTTT
CASSEAAGLTEAFF
>TRBV4-1|TRBJ2-3|-|once
TGCGCCAGCAGCCAAGATAGGAGGCAGGGGGGTAGCACAGATACGCAGTATTTT
CASSQDRRQGGSTDTQYF
>TRBV11-3|TRBJ2-6|-|-
TGTGCCAGCAGCCAGGGGCTGTCAGGGGCCAACGTCCTGACTTTC
CASSQGLSGANVLTF
>TRBV27|TRBJ2-6|TRBD1|-
TGTGCCAGCAGCCGAAGGGGGGGGACAGGGGTCTCTGGGGCCAACGTCCTGACTTTC
CASSRRGGTGVSGANVLTF
>TRBV10-3|TRBJ1-1|TRBD1|once
TGTGCCATCAAGGGGGCGGGGGGCACTGAAGCTTTCTTT
CAIKGAGGTEAFF
>TRBV5-1|TRBJ2-6|TRBD2|once
TGCGCCAGCAGCTTGCCGGGACTAGCGGCCCCCTCTGGGGCCAACGTCCTGACTTTC
CASSLPGLAAPSGANVLTF
>TRBV14|TRBJ2-1|-|-
TGTGCCAGCCCCCCCCCGAGGCGCTTGCACAATGAGCAGTTCTTC
CASPPPRRLHNEQFF